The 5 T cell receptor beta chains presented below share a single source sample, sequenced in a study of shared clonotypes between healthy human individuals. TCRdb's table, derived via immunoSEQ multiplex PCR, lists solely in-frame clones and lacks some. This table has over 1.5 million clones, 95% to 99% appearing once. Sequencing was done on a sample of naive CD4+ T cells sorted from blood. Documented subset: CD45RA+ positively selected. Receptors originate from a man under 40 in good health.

The CDR3 here is CASSFQWGIDTQYF. The CDR3 coding sequence is TGTGCCAGCAGTTTTCAGTGGGGAATAGATACGCAGTATTTT. This sequence joins TRBV27 and TRBJ2-3, with D hard to call. Trimming cost V 3 bases and J 5 bases, with 12 bases left between them. The CDR3 has 14 amino acids. The V gene's germline CDR1 is MNHEY and CDR2 SMNVEV (reference sequence).

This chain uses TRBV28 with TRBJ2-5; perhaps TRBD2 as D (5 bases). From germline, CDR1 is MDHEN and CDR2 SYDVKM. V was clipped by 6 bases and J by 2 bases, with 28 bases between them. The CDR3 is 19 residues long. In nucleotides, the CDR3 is TGTGCCAGCAGGTCAAGCCGGGATGGATTTAGGCCGATTCAAGAGACCCAGTACTTC. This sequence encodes CASRSSRDGFRPIQETQYF.

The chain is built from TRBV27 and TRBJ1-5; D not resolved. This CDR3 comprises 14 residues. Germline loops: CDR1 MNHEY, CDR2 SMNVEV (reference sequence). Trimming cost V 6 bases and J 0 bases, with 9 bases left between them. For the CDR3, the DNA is TGTGCCAGCAGGCCCCCAAATAGCAATCAGCCCCAGCATTTT. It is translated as CASRPPNSNQPQHF.

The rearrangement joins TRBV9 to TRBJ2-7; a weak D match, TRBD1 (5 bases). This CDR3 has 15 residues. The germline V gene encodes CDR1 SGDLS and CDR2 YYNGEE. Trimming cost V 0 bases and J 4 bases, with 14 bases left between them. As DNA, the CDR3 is TGTGCCAGCAGCGTAGCTCAAGGGGCCGATTACGAGCAGTACTTC. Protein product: CASSVAQGADYEQYF.

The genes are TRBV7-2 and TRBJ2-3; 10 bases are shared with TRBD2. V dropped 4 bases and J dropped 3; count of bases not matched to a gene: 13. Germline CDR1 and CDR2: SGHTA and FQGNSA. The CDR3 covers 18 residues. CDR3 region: CASSSISGLAILTDTQYF. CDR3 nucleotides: TGTGCCAGCAGCTCAATTTCGGGACTAGCGATTTTGACAGATACGCAGTATTTT.